These T cell receptor beta chains were read from a single sample in a study of T cells in Graves' hyperthyroidism and ophthalmopathy. One entry per CDR3 protein, called by TCRdb with MiXCR from the multiplex PCR reads. The sample has about 700,000 distinct CDR3 sequences, 14% seen once. The specimen sequenced was blood. These receptors all stem from a woman between 18 and 29 years old with Graves' hyperthyroidism. CDR3s leave out the opening cysteine and the closing phenylalanine or tryptophan.

TRBJ2-5 TRBV7-8 ASSLAGPGTQY
TRBJ1-6 TRBV6-1 ASSARVDSPLH
TRBJ1-3 TRBV2 ASRRARRHSGNTIY
TRBJ2-7 TRBV10-3 AISRLAGSEQY
TRBJ2-7 TRBV7-9 ASSPTQGARFEQY
TRBJ2-7 TRBV7-9 ASSSDGRISYEQY
TRBJ2-7 TRBV7-3 ASSPYGNRGLTYEQY
TRBJ2-1 TRBV18 ASSPLQSSYSEQF
TRBJ1-4 TRBV13 ASSQTGGFEKLF
TRBJ2-1 TRBV25-1 ASRDYPDNEQF
TRBJ2-5 TRBV6-5 ASSYSSTSGQEAQY
TRBJ2-7 TRBV2 ASRGQAYEQY
TRBJ2-7 TRBV14 ASSQRSRYEQY
TRBJ2-1 TRBV29-1 SALRGELYNEQF
TRBJ2-1 TRBV30 AWSGGVHNEQF
TRBJ2-7 TRBV7-2 ASGGQGAINEQY
TRBJ1-2 TRBV6-2/TRBV6-3 ASSYLVGVGSPRSGGYT
TRBJ1-4 TRBV2 ASSDTGNEKLF
TRBJ2-7 TRBV20-1 SARGGTGGAYEQY
TRBJ2-7 TRBV28 ASREGQGGTYEQY
TRBJ2-1 TRBV7-9 ASNRGLAADNEQF
TRBJ2-5 TRBV19 ASSTSGSKETQY
TRBJ2-1 TRBV9 ASSSEGVWGNEQF
TRBJ2-7 TRBV3-1 ASSQGPDASYEQY
TRBJ2-2 TRBV7-9 ASSLAAANTGELF
TRBJ2-2 TRBV20-1 SARVPIGLATNTGELF
TRBJ1-1 TRBV6-5 ASSYSLGGNTEAF
TRBJ2-5 TRBV6-4 ASSGAQGQETQY
TRBJ2-1 TRBV12-3/TRBV12-4 ASSLGRRAAWNEQF
TRBJ2-2 TRBV29-1 SALRGGVNTGELF
TRBJ2-1 TRBV7-9 ASRDKTGTGNNEQF
TRBJ1-4 TRBV6-2/TRBV6-3 ASSRRTAYNEKLF
TRBJ2-5 TRBV7-9 ASSDTGTDLKTQY
TRBJ2-7 TRBV7-6 ASSLASGTSYEQY
TRBJ2-7 TRBV20-1 SARAHGTATYEQY
TRBJ1-1 TRBV6-1 ASSSDRGPNTEAF
TRBJ2-7 TRBV2 ASCRGRGYEQY
TRBJ2-5 TRBV18 ASSPPGQPEETQY
TRBJ2-5 TRBV7-9 ASGTGGRETQY
TRBJ1-2 TRBV12-3/TRBV12-4 ASSQTGLDGYT
TRBJ2-7 TRBV12-3/TRBV12-4 ASSWGQGYEQY
TRBJ2-5 TRBV6-2/TRBV6-3 ASSWVSSRGETQY
TRBJ2-7 TRBV29-1 SVVDRLSYEQY
TRBJ2-2 TRBV11-2 ASSLVRGMDTGELF
TRBJ1-6 TRBV6-2/TRBV6-3 ASSPGTDPSPLH
TRBJ1-3 TRBV10-2 ATHSLRGNTIY
TRBJ1-4 TRBV4-2 ASSQGRGTNEKLF
TRBJ2-7 TRBV9 ASSPGTGMGYEQY
TRBJ1-2 TRBV28 ASGRQGTMAYT
TRBJ2-3 TRBV15 ATSRRGTDGELTDTQY
TRBJ2-5 TRBV11-3 ASSSRERLGETQY